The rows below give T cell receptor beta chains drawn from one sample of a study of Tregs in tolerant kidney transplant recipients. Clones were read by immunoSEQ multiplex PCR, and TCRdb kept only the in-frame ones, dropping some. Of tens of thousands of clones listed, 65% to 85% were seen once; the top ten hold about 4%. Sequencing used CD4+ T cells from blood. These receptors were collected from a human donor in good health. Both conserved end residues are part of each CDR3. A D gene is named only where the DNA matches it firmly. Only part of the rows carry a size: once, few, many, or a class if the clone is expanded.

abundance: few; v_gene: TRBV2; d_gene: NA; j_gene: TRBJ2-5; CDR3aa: CASNVAALGETQYF; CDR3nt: TGTGCCAGCAATGTGGCGGCCCTAGGGGAGACCCAGTACTTC
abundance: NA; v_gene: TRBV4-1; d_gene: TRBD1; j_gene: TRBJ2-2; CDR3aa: CASRDRGGRSDTGELFF; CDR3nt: TGCGCCAGCAGGGACAGGGGGGGAAGGTCGGACACCGGGGAGCTGTTTTTT
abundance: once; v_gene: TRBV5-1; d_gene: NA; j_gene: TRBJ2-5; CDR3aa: CASSLSRETQYF; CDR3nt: TGCGCCAGCAGCTTGAGTCGGGAGACCCAGTACTTC
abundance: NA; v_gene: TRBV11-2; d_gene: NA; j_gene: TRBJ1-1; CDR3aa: CASSSEVGLAFF; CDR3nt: TGTGCCAGCAGCTCAGAGGTTGGTTTGGCTTTCTTT
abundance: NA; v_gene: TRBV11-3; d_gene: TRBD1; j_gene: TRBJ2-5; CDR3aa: CASSLAPVGTGWFGETQYF; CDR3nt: TGTGCCAGCAGCTTAGCCCCCGTTGGGACAGGGTGGTTTGGAGAGACCCAGTACTTC
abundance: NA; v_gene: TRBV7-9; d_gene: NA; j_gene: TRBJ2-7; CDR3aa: CASSSNRDPTYEQYF; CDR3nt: TGTGCCAGCAGCTCAAACCGGGACCCAACCTACGAGCAGTACTTC
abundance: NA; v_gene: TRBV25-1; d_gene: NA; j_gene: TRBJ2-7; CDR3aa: CASSPPGTRSYEQYF; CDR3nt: TGTGCCAGCAGTCCCCCCGGGACTCGCTCCTACGAGCAGTACTTC
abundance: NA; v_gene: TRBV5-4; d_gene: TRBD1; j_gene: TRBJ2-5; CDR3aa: CASSPGQIKETQYF; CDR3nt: TGTGCCAGCAGCCCGGGACAGATTAAAGAGACCCAGTACTTC
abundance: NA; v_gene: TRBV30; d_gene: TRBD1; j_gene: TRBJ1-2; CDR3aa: CAWRGLQGEGYTF; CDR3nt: TGTGCCTGGAGGGGACTTCAGGGGGAAGGCTACACCTTC
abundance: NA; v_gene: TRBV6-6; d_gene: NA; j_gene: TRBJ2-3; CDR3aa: CASTGRGKGSTDTQYF; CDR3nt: TGTGCCAGCACCGGAAGGGGGAAGGGGAGCACAGATACGCAGTATTTT
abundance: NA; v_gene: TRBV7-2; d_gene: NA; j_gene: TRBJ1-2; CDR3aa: CASSLVEALRYGYTF; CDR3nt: TGTGCCAGCAGCTTAGTAGAAGCGCTTAGGTATGGCTACACCTTC
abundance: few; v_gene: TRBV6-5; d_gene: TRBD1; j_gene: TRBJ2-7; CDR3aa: CASRQGSYEQYF; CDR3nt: TGTGCCTCGAGACAGGGGTCATACGAGCAGTACTTC
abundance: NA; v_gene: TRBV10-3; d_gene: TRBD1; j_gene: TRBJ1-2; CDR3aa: CAIRRDSPNYGYTF; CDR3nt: TGTGCCATCAGGAGGGACAGCCCTAACTATGGCTACACCTTC